Sequencing of this TCR beta chain was carried out in a study of cytomegalovirus exposure and HLA in healthy donors. Study-wide background: A subsequent analysis stated that the 120 or so validation repertoires were run on the same platform as the approximately 700 first-cohort repertoires.

Findings and caveats of the study: Some public TCRs appeared in many individuals, while most sequences were rare. It was confirmed in vitro that three of the CMV-associated chains were specific for CMV antigens.

The germline V gene has CDR1 SGHDT and CDR2 YYEEEE. This CDR3 is 11 amino acids long. The germline V and J ends were trimmed by 6 bases and 1 base, with 3 bases remaining between them. TCRdb's table, derived via immunoSEQ multiplex PCR, lists solely in-frame clones and lacks some. The sample holds 110,000 to 150,000 clones; approximately 90% are singletons and the top ten take about 0.7%. Of note for this clone: No antigen is known for it.

The sample consisted of PBMCs. The clonotype originates from a man aged 18 to 29 in good health and CMV-seronegative. The V and J genes are TRBV5-6 and TRBJ2-3; D not certain. The CDR3 loop is CASTGTDTQYF. In DNA, the CDR3 is TGTGCCAGCACCGGCACAGATACGCAGTATTTT.